These 14 T cell receptor beta chains originate from one sample sequenced in a study of shared T cell receptors in the human thymus. Only in-frame clones appear in the TCRdb table, and some are missing; sequencing was by immunoSEQ multiplex PCR. This table holds approximately 760,000 clones, roughly 85% found once. The same sample was also used in a study of human thymus T cells.

Sequencing was performed on thymocytes. Every receptor here comes from a girl less than two years old with a congenital heart defect.

Only one count was recorded for this clone. The rearrangement links TRBV4-3 to TRBJ2-1, with TRBD2 identical over 14 bases. There are 19 residues in the CDR3. The V segment lost 4 bases and the J segment 7 bases; nucleotides outside the gene matches: 15. In germline, CDR1 is LGHNA, CDR2 YSLEER. CDR3 sequence: CASSPWGPGLAGVSNEQFF. The CDR3 nucleotides read TGCGCCAGCAGCCCCTGGGGACCGGGACTAGCGGGGGTATCAAATGAGCAGTTCTTC.

CDR3 residues: CASTLDRGIYEQYF. CDR3 in DNA: TGTGCCAGCACCCTGGACAGGGGAATTTACGAGCAGTACTTC. This chain connects TRBV6-1 to TRBJ2-7; 9 nucleotides agree with TRBD1. V was clipped by 7 bases and J by 4 bases; unmatched bases: 8. The CDR3 loop spans 14 amino acids. CDR1 is MNHNS and CDR2 is SASEGT in the germline V gene.

The V call is TRBV27, the J call TRBJ2-1, with 9 positions matching TRBD1. CDR3 length equals 15 residues. Per germline, CDR1 MNHEY and CDR2 SMNVEV (reference sequence). With V trimmed by 4 bases and J by 8 bases, 9 bases remained unmatched. The DNA for the CDR3 is TGTGCCAGCAGTTCCCGGGACAGGGTGGGCGATGAGCAGTTCTTC. Encoded protein: CASSSRDRVGDEQFF.

The chain employs TRBV5-1 and TRBJ2-5; 8 positions match TRBD1. The V segment lost 3 bases and the J segment 4 bases; nucleotides outside the gene matches: 11. The CDR3 runs to 16 residues. Germline V CDR1 and CDR2: SGHRS, YFSETQ. The CDR3 coding sequence is TGCGCCAGCAGCTCCAGACAGGGGAAGGTGAGAGAGACCCAGTACTTC. Its translation: CASSSRQGKVRETQYF.

The rearrangement links TRBV7-9 to TRBJ2-1, with D tentatively TRBD2 (6 bases). The germline gives CDR1 SEHNR, CDR2 FQNEAQ (reference sequence). This CDR3 has 16 residues. Trimming left V 2 bases short and J 4 bases short, with 15 bases between. As DNA, the CDR3 is TGTGCCAGCAGCTTATGCCATAAGGGAGGATACAATGAGCAGTTCTTC. Protein product: CASSLCHKGGYNEQFF.

The V call is TRBV11-2, the J call TRBJ2-6; a weak D match, TRBD2 (6 bases). V was clipped by 5 bases and J by 4 bases, with 18 bases between them. CDR3 length equals 17 residues. CDR1 SGHAT and CDR2 FQNNGV come from the germline V gene. The chain's CDR3 is CASSALGLSGGANVLTF. CDR3 nucleotides: TGTGCCAGCAGCGCGCTGGGACTTTCGGGGGGGGCCAACGTCCTGACTTTC.

The chain carries TRBV6-6 and TRBJ2-3, with no clear D. The CDR3 extends over 11 amino acids. With 6 bases removed from V and 3 bases from J, the gap between germline ends came to 4 bases. Germline assignment: CDR1 MNHNY and CDR2 SVGAGI (reference sequence). CDR3 region: CASSRTDTQYF. CDR3 nucleotide sequence: TGTGCCAGCAGCAGAACAGATACGCAGTATTTT.

V gene TRBV14 combines with J gene TRBJ1-1, with D unclear. Germline CDR1 is SGHDN and CDR2 is FVKESK. The germline V and J ends were trimmed by 3 bases and 7 bases, with 12 bases remaining between them. The CDR3 contains 13 residues. This CDR3 is CASSHLFFNEAFF. The CDR3 DNA is TGTGCCAGCAGCCATCTGTTCTTTAATGAAGCTTTCTTT.

The chain combines TRBV5-4 with TRBJ1-1; D not resolved. CDR1 and CDR2 from the germline V gene are SGHNT and YYREEE (reference sequence). Trimming took off 4 bases at V and 3 bases at J, with 7 bases between the two ends. The CDR3 totals 12 residues. As DNA, the CDR3 is TGTGCCAGCAGCCAGGTCGACACTGAAGCTTTCTTT. Residues: CASSQVDTEAFF.

V and J are TRBV5-1 and TRBJ2-7; a possible D gene is TRBD2 (6 bases). CDR1 and CDR2 (germline): SGHRS, YFSETQ. The CDR3 spans 16 residues. Between the trimmed V and J ends, which lost 4 bases and 3 bases, there was a span of 20 bases. The CDR3 spells CASSPSWGVGRYEQYF. DNA for the CDR3: TGCGCCAGCAGCCCCAGTTGGGGGGTTGGGCGCTACGAGCAGTACTTC. Together with reference TRBV5-1 and TRBJ2-7, the CDR3 gives the full variable domain: KAGVTQTPRYLIKTRGQQVTLSCSPISGHRSVSWYQQTPGQGLQFLFEYFSETQRNKGNFPGRFSGRQFSNSRSEMNVSTLELGDSALYLCASSPSWGVGRYEQYFGPGTRLTVT.

For the CDR3, the DNA is TGTGCCAGCAGGAGGGGGAGTCGTAATCACAGCAATCAGCCCCAGCATTTT. As protein: CASRRGSRNHSNQPQHF. The V call is TRBV2, the J call TRBJ1-5; the D gene is possibly TRBD1 (6 bases). Looked up from germline, CDR1 is SNHLY and CDR2 is FYNNEI. There are 17 residues in the CDR3. Trimming removed 6 bases at V and 1 base at J, with 19 bases between.

V usage is TRBV4-1 and J usage is TRBJ2-3; 8 bases align to TRBD1. V dropped 4 bases and J dropped 1; count of bases not matched to a gene: 13. Germline values: CDR1 MGHRA, CDR2 YSYEKL. This CDR3 is built from 18 residues. For the CDR3, the DNA is TGCGCCAGCAGCCGAGAGAGCCGACCAGGGGGCCGCACAGATACGCAGTATTTT. It encodes CASSRESRPGGRTDTQYF.

V and J are TRBV11-2 and TRBJ2-7, with TRBD2 matching over 10 bases. Trimming took 5 bases from V and 2 from J; bases not matched to a gene: 6. CDR1 and CDR2 (germline): SGHAT, FQNNGV. CDR3 length: 15 amino acids. CDR3 DNA: TGTGCCAGCAGCCCTAAGACTAGCGGGCCCTACGAGCAGTACTTC. Translated, it gives CASSPKTSGPYEQYF.

This clone has a handful of counts. The chain combines TRBV5-5 with TRBJ1-3; no reliable D call. There are 14 residues in the CDR3. Germline loops: CDR1 SGHKS, CDR2 YYEKEE (reference sequence). V lost 4 bases and J 4 bases, leaving 12 bases between the germline ends. The chain's CDR3 is CASSPWPSGNTIYF. DNA for the CDR3: TGTGCCAGCAGCCCCTGGCCCTCCGGAAACACCATATATTTT.